This TCR beta chain originates from a study of response to subunit inactivated influenza vaccine. In this sample, this clonotype turned up a few times. Its matching antigen is unknown. Each CDR3 protein gets one entry after TCRdb re-called the RT-PCR reads with MiXCR. The table has under 850,000 distinct CDR3 sequences, less than 20% seen once. General study points: A suggestion made by the authors is that each seasonal influenza vaccination recruits few new T cells.

Germline-derived CDR1 and CDR2 are LGHNA and YNFKEQ. V gave up 1 base and J gave up 4 bases; unmatched junction bases: 6. The CDR3 runs to 15 residues. The source of this sequence is a man aged 45-65 years who received an inactivated influenza vaccine. Sequenced material: PBMCs from blood, taken 5 days after vaccination. The chain links TRBV4-2 to TRBJ1-1, with 7 bases fitting TRBD1. Here the CDR3 reads CASSQGKGASTEAFF. The CDR3 nucleotides read TGTGCCAGCAGCCAAGGGAAGGGGGCGAGCACTGAAGCTTTCTTT.